The 18 T cell receptor beta chains given below trace back to one sample, sequenced in a study of blood T cells in healthy people across ages. The use of a sample-barcoded 5' primer and a J-beta primer mix characterized a second PCR of 7 to 11 cycles. MiXCR, run by TCRdb on the 5' RACE reads, gives a single entry per CDR3 protein. The sample contains more than 650,000 distinct CDR3 sequences, 22% of which appear only once. Sequences were obtained from blood. The receptor source for this set is a man between 65 and 80 years old in good health.

In its sample, this clonotype was seen a few times. The V and J genes are TRBV18 and TRBJ1-5; D remains unclear. Trimming left V 5 bases short and J 0 bases short, with 8 bases between. Germline CDR1 and CDR2: KGHSH and LQKENI. The CDR3 has 14 amino acids. The CDR3 region is CASSSSYSNQPQHF. CDR3 bases: TGTGCCAGCTCATCGAGCTATAGCAATCAGCCCCAGCATTTT.

This clonotype was recorded a few times. J is TRBJ2-1 and V is TRBV28; D gene uncertain. Trimming shortened V by 3 bases and J by 6 bases, and 12 bases separated the two germline ends. CDR3 size: 14 residues. CDR1 and CDR2 (germline): MDHEN, SYDVKM. This CDR3 is CASSLIRSINEQFF. The CDR3 DNA is TGTGCCAGCAGTTTGATACGGTCGATCAATGAGCAGTTCTTC.

This clonotype was seen a few times. The chain has TRBV12-3 or TRBV12-4 and TRBJ2-1; 9 positions agree with TRBD2. V lost 6 bases and J lost 8; bases outside the gene matches: 11. CDR3 length: 15 residues. CDR3 DNA: TGTGCCAGCAGACCGGGACTAGCAATTGCCCATGAGCAGTTCTTC. Translation: CASRPGLAIAHEQFF.

This sequence joins TRBV12-3 or TRBV12-4 and TRBJ1-5; no firm D call. The CDR3 is 16 amino acids. V was shortened by 5 bases and J by 2 bases, with 16 bases between the two germline ends. In DNA, the CDR3 is TGTGCCAGCAGTGACGGACCGGGCATAGGCAATCAGCCCCAGCATTTT. This translates into CASSDGPGIGNQPQHF.

This clonotype was recorded at least ten times. The V gene is TRBV15, the J gene TRBJ1-4; D gene uncertain. This CDR3 has 13 amino acids. Germline assignment: CDR1 LNHNV and CDR2 YYDKDF (reference sequence). Trimming cost V 4 bases and J 10 bases, with 13 bases left between them. The CDR3 DNA reads as TGTGCCACCAGCAAGCTAGGACTGCGAAAACTGTTTTTT. Translating gives CATSKLGLRKLFF.

This rearrangement joins TRBV20-1 to TRBJ2-4; D possibly uses TRBD1 or TRBD2 (5 bases each). Looked up from germline, CDR1 is DFQATT and CDR2 is SNEGSKA (reference sequence). The length of the CDR3 is 13 residues. V was clipped by 0 bases and J by 5 bases, with 8 bases between them. CDR3 sequence reads: CSAREGPQNIQYF. In DNA, the CDR3 is TGCAGTGCTAGAGAGGGACCCCAAAACATTCAGTACTTC.

The chain couples TRBV6-6 to TRBJ2-1, with D tentatively TRBD1 or TRBD2 (5 bases each). CDR1 and CDR2 from the germline V gene are MNHNY and SVGAGI (reference sequence). Trimming stripped 5 bases from V and 0 bases from J, with 11 bases between. There are 15 residues in the CDR3. The CDR3 DNA follows: TGTGCCAGCAGTCCCCGGGACCCCTCCTACAATGAGCAGTTCTTC. Translation gives CASSPRDPSYNEQFF.

The CDR3 loop is CAISEGRTVQETQYF. CDR3 DNA sequence: TGTGCCATCAGTGAGGGACGGACCGTCCAAGAGACCCAGTACTTC. V gene TRBV10-3 combines with J gene TRBJ2-5; D remains ambiguous. V lost 2 bases and J lost 1, with 11 bases in between. The CDR3 extends over 15 amino acids. From germline, CDR1 is ENHRY and CDR2 SYGVKD.

This clonotype was seen more than once but under ten times. This chain links TRBV12-3 or TRBV12-4 with TRBJ2-2, with unresolved D. The germline V and J ends were trimmed by 3 bases and 6 bases, with 11 bases remaining between them. This CDR3 has 14 amino acids. In DNA form, the CDR3 reads TGTGCCAGCAGTTTTGAGTTTTGGGCCGGGGAGCTGTTTTTT. Translating gives CASSFEFWAGELFF.

The table lists this clonotype with a few counts. CDR3 amino acids: CASSQASGRALRTDTQYF. The CDR3 nucleotides read TGTGCCAGCAGCCAAGCTAGCGGGAGGGCCCTCCGCACAGATACGCAGTATTTT. The chain carries TRBV14 and TRBJ2-3, with 12 bases matching TRBD2. There are 18 residues in the CDR3. The junction had 6 bases not matched to a gene; V was cut back by 1 base and J by 1 base. CDR1 is SGHDN, CDR2 FVKESK, per germline.

The rearrangement joins TRBV12-3 or TRBV12-4 to TRBJ2-4; the match to TRBD2 covers 15 bases. The V and J ends lost 5 bases and 8 bases, in that order; junction bases with no gene match: 4. The CDR3 runs to 15 residues. The CDR3, as DNA: TGTGCCAGCAGTCCCGGGACTAGCGGGAGGTACATTCAGTACTTC. Translating it yields CASSPGTSGRYIQYF.

J is TRBJ2-4 and V is TRBV5-1, with D unresolved. Trimming cost V 0 bases and J 5 bases, with 9 bases left between them. CDR1 is SGHRS, CDR2 YFSETQ, per germline. CDR3 length: 14 residues. The CDR3 here is CASSLAGYENIQYF. The CDR3 DNA reads TGCGCCAGCAGCTTGGCCGGCTACGAAAACATTCAGTACTTC. Looking up the rest from reference TRBV5-1 and TRBJ2-4 gives the full variable domain: KAGVTQTPRYLIKTRGQQVTLSCSPISGHRSVSWYQQTPGQGLQFLFEYFSETQRNKGNFPGRFSGRQFSNSRSEMNVSTLELGDSALYLCASSLAGYENIQYFGAGTRLSVL.

This chain's CDR3 is CASSYGTGRIEQYF. The CDR3 nucleotides are TGTGCCAGCAGTTACGGGACAGGGAGGATCGAGCAGTACTTC. J is TRBJ2-1 and V is TRBV6-6; 9 bases are shared with TRBD1. The end of the DNA aligns better with TRBJ2-7, so the J call may be wrong. The CDR3 spans 14 residues. From germline, CDR1 is MNHNY and CDR2 SVGAGI (reference sequence).

This clonotype was seen more than once but under ten times. One end of the junction does not line up with germline, which may come from a read error. The V gene is TRBV5-1, the J gene TRBJ1-2; TRBD1 is a possible D gene (5 bases). CDR1 SGHRS and CDR2 YFSETQ come from the germline V gene. The CDR3 runs 15 residues. The CDR3 is CASSLEGAWVYGHTF. CDR3 nucleotides: TGCGCCAGCAGCTTGGAAGGGGCGTGGGTCTATGGCCACACCTTC.

This rearrangement joins TRBV2 to TRBJ2-7; D is uncertain. Germline assignment: CDR1 SNHLY and CDR2 FYNNEI. This CDR3 has 14 amino acids. Trimming cost V 2 bases and J 6 bases, with 14 bases left between them. In nucleotides, the CDR3 is TGTGCCAGCAGTGAACTTTTTAGGGTTCGCGAGCAGTACGTC. This encodes CASSELFRVREQYV.

The chain joins TRBV7-2 to TRBJ2-3; maybe TRBD1 (5 bases). This CDR3 spans 15 amino acids. Trimming took off 3 bases at V and 3 bases at J, with 13 bases between the two ends. CDR1 and CDR2 from the germline V gene are SGHTA and FQGNSA. The CDR3 region has the DNA TGTGCCAGCAGCTTGGACATAATGGGGACAGATACGCAGTATTTT. It encodes CASSLDIMGTDTQYF.

This clonotype was observed a handful of times. The chain carries TRBV7-2 and TRBJ1-4; unclear D gene. Trimming stripped 2 bases from V and 5 bases from J, with 15 bases between. Germline V gene sequence: CDR1 SGHTA, CDR2 FQGNSA. This CDR3 is 16 amino acids long. The CDR3 reads CASSLQYGPLNEKLFF. The CDR3, as DNA: TGTGCCAGCAGCTTACAGTACGGCCCGCTAAATGAAAAACTGTTTTTT.

In its sample, this clonotype was seen a few times. The J gene is TRBJ2-1, the V gene TRBV4-1; TRBD2 matches 8 bases. The CDR3 runs to 17 residues. Losses at the gene ends were 0 bases for V and 2 bases for J; bases not matched to a gene: 6. Germline-derived CDR1 and CDR2 are MGHRA and YSYEKL. CDR3 sequence (DNA): TGCGCCAGCAGCCAAGATTTCACTAGCGGTACCTACAATGAGCAGTTCTTC. It is translated as CASSQDFTSGTYNEQFF.